Each of the 6 T cell receptor beta chains below was sequenced from the same sample in a study of early T cells in non-severe SARS-CoV-2 infection. TCRdb re-analysed the 5' RACE reads in MiXCR, keeping a single row per CDR3 protein. The table shows roughly 46,000 distinct CDR3 sequences, with approximately 6.9% occurring only once. Sequences were obtained from whole blood. These receptor sequences come from an adult who was a healthcare worker with PCR-confirmed SARS-CoV-2 infection or an uninfected control (not recorded which).

The table lists this clonotype with many counts. The chain employs TRBV5-1 and TRBJ1-2; D is ambiguous. The CDR3 is made up of 12 amino acids. V lost 6 bases and J lost 2, with 8 bases in between. Germline CDR1 SGHRS, CDR2 YFSETQ. The DNA of the CDR3 is TGCGCCAGCACCCTTCGGAACTATGGCTACACCTTC. Translating gives CASTLRNYGYTF.

This chain connects TRBV27 to TRBJ1-2, with D tentatively TRBD1 (5 bases). Per germline, CDR1 MNHEY and CDR2 SMNVEV (reference sequence). The V gene lost 6 bases and the J gene lost 4 bases, with 12 bases spanning the gap. This CDR3 region has 13 residues. CDR3 amino acids: CASSREGIYGYTF. The CDR3 DNA sequence: TGTGCCAGCAGCAGGGAGGGGATCTATGGCTACACCTTC.

The rearrangement links TRBV27 to TRBJ2-7; TRBD1 might be the D (8 bases). Trimming shortened V by 8 bases and J by 1 base, and 15 bases separated the two germline ends. Per germline, CDR1 MNHEY and CDR2 SMNVEV (reference sequence). The CDR3 length is 14 residues. Here the CDR3 reads CASQRGQESYEQYF. The CDR3 coding sequence is TGTGCCAGCCAGCGGGGACAGGAGTCCTACGAGCAGTACTTC.

In its sample, this clonotype was seen many times. The gene calls are TRBV11-2 and TRBJ2-1, with a possible D match to TRBD2 (7 bases). The CDR3 contains 16 residues. V was cut by 0 bases and J by 4 bases, with 13 bases left in between. Germline-derived CDR1 and CDR2 are SGHAT and FQNNGV. This chain's CDR3 is CASSLDGGGLYNEQFF. The CDR3 nucleotides are TGTGCCAGCAGCTTAGATGGCGGGGGCCTTTACAATGAGCAGTTCTTC.

A few counts support this clonotype. The chain employs TRBV7-2 and TRBJ2-1; 8 nucleotides align to TRBD2. Unmatched junction bases numbered 4, after V lost 1 base and J lost 2 bases. The CDR3 sequence is 16 residues long. Per germline, CDR1 SGHTA and CDR2 FQGNSA. This chain's CDR3 is CASSLESGGTYNEQFF. In DNA, the CDR3 is TGTGCCAGCAGCTTAGAAAGCGGGGGTACCTACAATGAGCAGTTCTTC.

This clonotype appeared many times. V is TRBV30 and J is TRBJ2-1, with 9 bases fitting TRBD2. Germline lookup yields CDR1 GTSNPN and CDR2 SVGIG (reference sequence). The CDR3 length is 14 residues. J lost 5 bases, V lost 4 bases, and 6 bases had no gene match. The CDR3 DNA sequence: TGTGCCTGGAAAGCGGGGGGTAGGGACAATGAGCAGTTCTTC. This codes for CAWKAGGRDNEQFF. Full variable domain (rest looked up from reference TRBV30 and TRBJ2-1): SQTIHQWPATLVQPVGSPLSLECTVEGTSNPNLYWYRQAAGRGLQLLFYSVGIGQISSEVPQNLSASRPQDRQFILSSKKLLLSDSGFYLCAWKAGGRDNEQFFGPGTRLTVL.